These 21 T cell receptor beta chains came from one sample sequenced in a study of blood T cells in healthy people across ages (dated by TCRdb to between 2014 and 2017). The receptor library was made with 5' RACE. Instrument on record: Illumina HiSeq 2500. A second PCR of roughly 6 to 11 cycles was run with a J-beta primer mix and a sample-barcoded 5' primer. Using fastp trimming at Q25 and MiXCR clonotype assembly, TCRdb reanalyzed the public sequencing data and kept in-frame beta chains. Duplicate CDR3 protein sequences are folded into a single record with the most common DNA and genes. Within this sample are over 950,000 distinct CDR3 sequences, with about two fifths of them counted one time only. The leading ten clones occupy around 13% of the sample. Sample: blood. The receptors stem from a man in his late teens or twenties in good health.

This chain joins TRBV3-1 and TRBJ1-2; 9 bases are a match to TRBD1. Trimming took 7 bases from V and 6 from J; bases not matched to a gene: 9. The CDR3 has 14 residues. Germline values: CDR1 LGHDT, CDR2 YNNKEL (reference sequence). CDR3 region: CASNLGQGVDGYTF. For the CDR3, the DNA is TGTGCCAGCAACCTGGGACAGGGAGTTGATGGCTACACCTTC. Based on the CDR3 plus reference TRBV3-1 and TRBJ1-2, the full variable domain is DTAVSQTPKYLVTQMGNDKSIKCEQNLGHDTMYWYKQDSKKFLKIMFSYNNKELIINETVPNRFSPKSPDKAHLNLHINSLELGDSAVYFCASNLGQGVDGYTFGSGTRLTVV.

This clonotype came up a few times. The V call is TRBV20-1, the J call TRBJ1-1, with TRBD1 identical over 8 bases. Germline V gene data show CDR1 as DFQATT and CDR2 as SNEGSKA (reference sequence). CDR3 size: 13 residues. V gave up 6 bases and J gave up 4 bases; unmatched junction bases: 7. The CDR3, as DNA: TGCAGTGCCTTCAGGGGGCTGATCACTGAAGCTTTCTTT. Its translation: CSAFRGLITEAFF.

Regarding this clonotype: This may be a read error: a much more frequent sequence differs by one nucleotide. The V call is TRBV4-1, the J call TRBJ2-3; D may be TRBD2 (6 bases). This CDR3 region has 15 residues. From germline, CDR1 is MGHRA and CDR2 YSYEKL. The CDR3 is CASSQDGRGLDPRHF. The CDR3 coding sequence is TGCGCCAGCAGCCAAGACGGCCGGGGACTTGACCCCAGGCATTTT.

V gene TRBV6-2 or TRBV6-3 combines with J gene TRBJ2-1; tentatively, D is TRBD1 (5 bases). The V end was cut by 5 bases, the J end by 2 bases, with 10 bases between. Germline CDR1 reads MNHEY; CDR2 reads SVGEGT. The CDR3 sequence is 14 residues long. CDR3 amino acids: CASSTDSAYNEQFF. CDR3 coding DNA: TGTGCCAGCAGTACCGACAGCGCCTACAATGAGCAGTTCTTC.

The chain employs TRBV2 and TRBJ2-4; maybe TRBD2 (6 bases). Per the germline V gene, CDR1 is SNHLY and CDR2 is FYNNEI. This CDR3 is 16 amino acids long. V was shortened by 5 bases and J by 2 bases, with 16 bases between the two germline ends. This CDR3 reads CASSPHPGGSKNIQYF. For the CDR3, the DNA is TGTGCCAGCAGTCCCCACCCCGGGGGATCCAAAAACATTCAGTACTTC.

The J gene is TRBJ2-3, the V gene TRBV7-9; D is undetermined. The CDR3 has 15 amino acids. V dropped 4 bases and J dropped 1 base, with 12 bases sitting between them. Germline V gives CDR1 SEHNR, CDR2 FQNEAQ (reference sequence). CDR3 sequence: CASSSSRIGTDTQYF. The CDR3 coding sequence is TGTGCCAGCAGCTCCAGTCGGATAGGCACAGATACGCAGTATTTT.

The chain joins TRBV7-2 to TRBJ1-2; no reliable D call. The germline gives CDR1 SGHTA, CDR2 FQGNSA. V was clipped by 2 bases and J by 6 bases, with 10 bases between them. This CDR3 is 13 amino acids long. The CDR3 region has the DNA TGTGCCAGCAGCTTACCAGAGGCGGATGGCTACACCTTC. Translation gives CASSLPEADGYTF.

This clonotype has just one count. V usage is TRBV7-3 and J usage is TRBJ1-1, with D uncertain. Per germline, CDR1 SGHTA and CDR2 FQGTGA. V was pared by 3 bases and J by 3 bases, with 8 bases between. The CDR3 covers 13 residues. The CDR3 DNA reads TGTGCCAGCAGCTTTGGTGGTCACACTGAAGCTTTCTTT. It translates to CASSFGGHTEAFF.

The rearrangement uses TRBV5-1 and TRBJ1-1, with 8 positions matching TRBD1. The CDR3 is 13 amino acids. Trimming took 7 bases from V and 1 from J; bases not matched to a gene: 3. In germline, CDR1 is SGHRS, CDR2 YFSETQ. CDR3 loop: CASFGTGNTEAFF. In DNA, the CDR3 is TGCGCCAGCTTTGGGACAGGGAACACTGAAGCTTTCTTT. The variable domain in full, completed from reference TRBV5-1 and TRBJ1-1, reads KAGVTQTPRYLIKTRGQQVTLSCSPISGHRSVSWYQQTPGQGLQFLFEYFSETQRNKGNFPGRFSGRQFSNSRSEMNVSTLELGDSALYLCASFGTGNTEAFFGQGTRLTVV.

Note on this clonotype: Given a much more abundant clone one base away, this may be a read error. The chain combines TRBV21-1 with TRBJ1-2. TRBV21-1 is a documented pseudogene. The CDR3 is made up of 13 amino acids. CDR3 bases: TGTGCCAGCAATGGCCGGGTGGGCTATGGCTACACCTTC. Its protein is CASNGRVGYGYTF.

The V call is TRBV14, the J call TRBJ1-4; no clear D. Germline V CDR1 and CDR2: SGHDN, FVKESK. V shed 0 bases and J shed 3 bases, with 11 bases lying between them. The CDR3 loop spans 16 amino acids. The CDR3 region has the DNA TGTGCCAGCAGCCAAGAATCCCTCGGTCCTAATGAAAAACTGTTTTTT. Encoded protein: CASSQESLGPNEKLFF.

This clonotype has only a few counts. The gene calls are TRBV11-2 and TRBJ2-2, with 12 bases lining up with TRBD2. CDR3 size: 16 residues. Germline V gives CDR1 SGHAT, CDR2 FQNNGV. Trimming removed 7 bases from V and 4 bases from J; junction bases left unmatched: 7. CDR3 sequence (DNA): TGTGCCAGCACCCTAACTAGCGGGGGGATCACCGGGGAGCTGTTTTTT. It specifies CASTLTSGGITGELFF. Based on the CDR3 plus reference TRBV11-2 and TRBJ2-2, the full variable domain is EAGVAQSPRYKIIEKRQSVAFWCNPISGHATLYWYQQILGQGPKLLIQFQNNGVVDDSQLPKDRFSAERLKGVDSTLKIQPAKLEDSAVYLCASTLTSGGITGELFFGEGSRLTVL.

The chain carries TRBV5-1 and TRBJ1-1; 7 bases are a match to TRBD1. Germline CDR1 SGHRS, CDR2 YFSETQ. With 4 bases clipped from V and 0 bases from J, the junction kept 9 bases outside the gene matches. The CDR3 runs to 16 residues. The CDR3 reads CASSRGGQVMNTEAFF. CDR3 nucleotides: TGCGCCAGCAGCCGTGGCGGACAGGTGATGAACACTGAAGCTTTCTTT.

This clonotype was seen more than once but under ten times. V gene TRBV29-1 combines with J gene TRBJ2-5, with 7 bases matching TRBD2. V was pared by 3 bases and J by 1 base, with 5 bases of the junction left unmatched. This CDR3 contains 14 residues. The germline V gene has CDR1 SQVTM and CDR2 ANQGSEA. As DNA, the CDR3 is TGCAGCGTTGACGGTCTAGCGGCCCAAGAGACCCAGTACTTC. Protein sequence: CSVDGLAAQETQYF. Filled out from reference TRBV29-1 and TRBJ2-5, the complete variable domain reads SAVISQKPSRDICQRGTSLTIQCQVDSQVTMMFWYRQQPGQSLTLIATANQGSEATYESGFVIDKFPISRPNLTFSTLTVSNMSPEDSSIYLCSVDGLAAQETQYFGPGTRLLVL.

V usage is TRBV3-1 and J usage is TRBJ1-6, with D uncertain. The CDR3 is 16 amino acids. The germline V gene has CDR1 LGHDT and CDR2 YNNKEL (reference sequence). V lost 0 bases to trimming and J lost 1 base, with 7 bases between them. This CDR3 reads CASSQDGVSYNSPLHF. CDR3 coding DNA: TGTGCCAGCAGCCAAGATGGAGTTTCCTATAATTCACCCCTCCACTTT.

The chain combines TRBV7-9 with TRBJ2-5, with TRBD2 as a possible D gene (6 bases). There are 14 residues in the CDR3. Trimming shortened V by 4 bases and J by 3 bases, and 12 bases separated the two germline ends. CDR1 and CDR2 from the germline V gene are SEHNR and FQNEAQ (reference sequence). The CDR3 DNA reads TGTGCCAGCAGCTCCGGGACGGGAGAAGAGACCCAGTACTTC. Translation gives CASSSGTGEETQYF.

This chain joins TRBV7-2 and TRBJ2-1; no clear D gene. V lost 3 bases, J lost 6 bases, and 6 bases lay in between. Germline-derived CDR1 and CDR2 are SGHTA and FQGNSA. The CDR3 has 12 residues. The DNA of the CDR3 is TGTGCCAGCAGCTTCACGGCCAATGAGCAGTTCTTC. It translates to CASSFTANEQFF. Drawing the rest from reference TRBV7-2 and TRBJ2-1, the complete variable domain is GAGVSQSPSNKVTEKGKDVELRCDPISGHTALYWYRQSLGQGLEFLIYFQGNSAPDKSGLPSDRFSAERTGGSVSTLTIQRTQQEDSAVYLCASSFTANEQFFGPGTRLTVL.

This chain joins TRBV30 and TRBJ2-2, with D hard to call. Trimming left V 8 bases short and J 2 bases short, with 12 bases between. Germline CDR1 is GTSNPN and CDR2 is SVGIG (reference sequence). This CDR3 comprises 13 residues. As DNA, the CDR3 is TGTGCCGGAAAAGGTATCAACACCGGGGAGCTGTTTTTT. Its translation: CAGKGINTGELFF.

This clonotype turned up a few times. This sequence joins TRBV5-1 and TRBJ1-5; a weak D match, TRBD1 (5 bases). The CDR3 is made up of 14 amino acids. Trimming stripped 4 bases from V and 3 bases from J, with 11 bases between. Germline V lookup: CDR1 SGHRS, CDR2 YFSETQ. CDR3 DNA: TGCGCCAGCAGCGAGGGGCAGGACAATCAGCCCCAGCATTTT. Encoded protein: CASSEGQDNQPQHF.

This clonotype was counted at least ten times. The gene calls are TRBV12-3 or TRBV12-4 and TRBJ2-3, with D unclear. CDR3 size: 12 residues. Trimming left V 2 bases short and J 14 bases short, with 14 bases between. Here the CDR3 DNA reads TGTGCCAGCAGTTTATCAAACAGAGGCGGGTATTTT. It codes for CASSLSNRGGYF.

The rearrangement uses TRBV7-2 and TRBJ1-4; 9 nucleotides align to TRBD1. The CDR3 loop spans 15 amino acids. V lost 4 bases to trimming and J lost 8 bases; unmatched junction nucleotides: 8. Germline CDR1 SGHTA, CDR2 FQGNSA. CDR3 sequence reads: CASSSTGQGNEKLFF. The CDR3 DNA is TGTGCCAGCAGCTCCACCGGACAGGGGAACGAAAAACTGTTTTTT.